These 25 T cell receptor beta chains share one sample of origin, sequenced in a study of blood T cell repertoires in COVID-19 (dated by TCRdb to about 2020). Receptor libraries were prepared by the immunoSEQ multiplex PCR assay. Imported from immuneACCESS, the table was reduced by TCRdb to in-frame sequences with V and J called. These copies leave out some clones; in studies compared against another copy, an unresolved V gene accounts for under half, and the cause of the remainder is not known. Within this sample are approximately 400,000 clones, with around 88% of them counted one time only. 10% to 15% of the sample goes to the ten largest clones. Sequences were obtained from peripheral blood. These receptors were taken from a woman between 45 and 60 years old with COVID-19, enrolled during active disease.

The chain uses TRBV7-6 and TRBJ2-5, with TRBD2 identical over 7 bases. V was pared by 0 bases and J by 7 bases, with 8 bases of the junction left unmatched. The CDR3 has 15 amino acids. Germline V gene data show CDR1 as SGHVS and CDR2 as FNYEAQ. CDR3 DNA: TGTGCCAGCAGCTTAGCGGCTAGCGGTCCAGGGACCCAGTACTTC. This sequence encodes CASSLAASGPGTQYF.

The chain joins TRBV24-1 to TRBJ1-1; 7 bases map to TRBD1. The V and J ends lost 1 base and 8 bases, in that order; junction bases with no gene match: 3. This CDR3 has 13 residues. Per germline, CDR1 KGHDR and CDR2 SFDVKD. The CDR3 is CATSDLEGAEAFF. The CDR3 nucleotides read TGTGCCACCAGTGATTTAGAGGGGGCGGAAGCTTTCTTT.

V usage is TRBV28 and J usage is TRBJ1-3; D gene ambiguous. Between the trimmed V and J ends, which lost 7 bases and 4 bases, there was a span of 14 bases. The CDR3 consists of 14 residues. Germline lookup yields CDR1 MDHEN and CDR2 SYDVKM. CDR3 nucleotides: TGTGCCAGCACCTTCGGAGGAGGCGGAAACACCATATATTTT. Translation gives CASTFGGGGNTIYF.

The rearrangement uses TRBV5-4 and TRBJ1-2; TRBD1 might be the D (5 bases). The V end was cut by 4 bases, the J end by 8 bases, with 18 bases between. In germline, CDR1 is SGHNT, CDR2 YYREEE (reference sequence). The CDR3 has 14 amino acids. The CDR3 sequence is CASSLYSRQKGYTF. CDR3 coding DNA: TGTGCCAGCAGCCTTTATTCACGACAGAAAGGCTACACCTTC.

The chain is built from TRBV25-1 and TRBJ1-1, with D perhaps matching TRBD1 (5 bases). CDR3 size: 14 residues. Germline values: CDR1 MGHDK, CDR2 SYGVNS. The ends were cut back, 4 bases at V and 0 bases at J, with 9 bases in the middle. CDR3 amino acids: CASSVWGLNTEAFF. The CDR3 nucleotides read TGTGCCAGCAGTGTGTGGGGCTTGAACACTGAAGCTTTCTTT.

The chain links TRBV15 to TRBJ1-5; D is unclear. The CDR3 loop spans 13 amino acids. CDR1 and CDR2 from the germline V gene are LNHNV and YYDKDF (reference sequence). The ends were cut back, 0 bases at V and 11 bases at J, with 11 bases in the middle. CDR3 sequence: CATSRDPLRAQHF. Here the CDR3 DNA reads TGTGCCACCAGCAGAGACCCGTTAAGAGCCCAGCATTTT.

This rearrangement joins TRBV11-2 to TRBJ1-4; 7 bases are a match to TRBD1. The germline CDR1 and CDR2 sequences are SGHAT and FQNNGV. The CDR3 covers 14 residues. Germline trimming cut 3 bases from V and 8 bases from J; bases unmatched to any gene: 6. The CDR3 sequence: CASSFNRGREKLFF. DNA for the CDR3: TGTGCCAGCAGCTTTAACAGGGGTAGGGAAAAACTGTTTTTT. The full variable domain, its missing parts supplied by reference TRBV11-2 and TRBJ1-4, is EAGVAQSPRYKIIEKRQSVAFWCNPISGHATLYWYQQILGQGPKLLIQFQNNGVVDDSQLPKDRFSAERLKGVDSTLKIQPAKLEDSAVYLCASSFNRGREKLFFGSGTQLSVL.

This clone is a singleton in its sample. J is TRBJ2-7 and V is TRBV2, with a tentative D call TRBD1 (6 bases). Germline loops: CDR1 SNHLY, CDR2 FYNNEI. The ends were cut back, 2 bases at V and 5 bases at J, with 19 bases in the middle. The CDR3 length is 16 residues. The CDR3 DNA follows: TGTGCCAGCAGTGAATACGGTACTACAGGGTTAAACGAGCAGTACTTC. Amino acids: CASSEYGTTGLNEQYF. Variable domain in full (rest from reference TRBV2 and TRBJ2-7): EPEVTQTPSHQVTQMGQEVILRCVPISNHLYFYWYRQILGQKVEFLVSFYNNEISEKSEIFDDQFSVERPDGSNFTLKIRSTKLEDSAMYFCASSEYGTTGLNEQYFGPGTRLTVT.

This chain links TRBV3-1 (or the pseudogene TRBV3-2) with TRBJ1-1; no reliable D call. The CDR3 sequence is 14 residues long. CDR1 and CDR2 (germline): LGHDT, YNNKEL (reference sequence). V lost 4 bases, J lost 5 bases, and 14 bases lay in between. This chain's CDR3 is CASSPRGRGTEAFF. The CDR3 nucleotides are TGTGCCAGCAGCCCTCGGGGTCGAGGTACTGAAGCTTTCTTT.

The V and J genes are TRBV6-1 and TRBJ2-7; D may be TRBD1 (6 bases). The CDR3 spans 15 residues. V was shortened by 0 bases and J by 0 bases, with 9 bases between the two germline ends. Germline V gene lookup returns CDR1 MNHNS and CDR2 SASEGT. The CDR3 sequence is CASSEAGGSSYEQYF. For the CDR3, the DNA is TGTGCCAGCAGTGAAGCAGGGGGAAGCTCCTACGAGCAGTACTTC.

The chain is built from TRBV18 and TRBJ1-2; D perhaps matches TRBD1 (5 bases). Looked up from germline, CDR1 is KGHSH and CDR2 is LQKENI. The CDR3 is 16 amino acids. Trimming stripped 6 bases from V and 5 bases from J, with 22 bases between. The CDR3 region is CASSPRGPVGWYGYTF. The CDR3 DNA follows: TGTGCCAGCTCTCCGCGGGGCCCAGTGGGTTGGTATGGCTACACCTTC.

The V and J genes are TRBV4-1 and TRBJ1-1, with D possibly TRBD1 on 5 matching bases. Between the trimmed V and J ends, which lost 6 bases and 5 bases, there was a span of 19 bases. Germline V gene data show CDR1 as MGHRA and CDR2 as YSYEKL. This CDR3 region has 15 residues. The CDR3 nucleotides are TGCGCCAGCAGAAATCTGCGGGGGAGGCGGACTGAAGCTTTCTTT. Amino acid sequence: CASRNLRGRRTEAFF.

The chain joins TRBV5-1 to TRBJ1-1; 8 nucleotides line up with TRBD1. After removal of 3 bases from V and 4 bases from J, the junction contained 8 bases not matched to a gene. There are 15 residues in the CDR3. CDR1 and CDR2 (germline): SGHRS, YFSETQ. CDR3 sequence: CASSWTGRGTTEAFF. The CDR3, as DNA: TGCGCCAGCAGCTGGACAGGGAGGGGAACCACTGAAGCTTTCTTT.

This clone was seen more than once but under ten times. The chain joins TRBV19 to TRBJ1-6; TRBD1 is a possible D gene (5 bases). This CDR3 spans 16 amino acids. Trimming cost V 6 bases and J 0 bases, with 12 bases left between them. Germline values: CDR1 LNHDA, CDR2 SQIVND (reference sequence). The CDR3 coding sequence is TGTGCCAGTAGCCCGCGGGGGAGCTCCTATAATTCACCCCTCCACTTT. Translated: CASSPRGSSYNSPLHF.

The V call is TRBV19, the J call TRBJ2-1, with 9 bases that match TRBD2. The CDR3 runs to 16 residues. Trimming at V came to 1 base and at J to 8 bases, leaving 9 bases not matched to a gene. Germline V gene data show CDR1 as LNHDA and CDR2 as SQIVND (reference sequence). CDR3 in amino acids: CASSIGRRGGGDEQFF. CDR3 nucleotide sequence: TGTGCCAGTAGTATAGGGCGGCGGGGGGGCGGCGATGAGCAGTTCTTC.

The chain joins TRBV6-5 to TRBJ1-4, with D perhaps matching TRBD1 (5 bases). The ends were cut back, 11 bases at V and 7 bases at J, with 17 bases in the middle. The CDR3 covers 13 residues. From germline, CDR1 is MNHEY and CDR2 SVGAGI. The CDR3 DNA follows: TGTGCCGCCAAAGCCAGGGTCGGTGAAAAACTGTTTTTT. Translating it yields CAAKARVGEKLFF.

The rearrangement links TRBV5-1 to TRBJ1-1, with 7 nucleotides matching TRBD1. Looked up from germline, CDR1 is SGHRS and CDR2 is YFSETQ. The CDR3 extends over 16 amino acids. The V gene end was trimmed by 0 bases and the J gene end by 2 bases; junction bases not matched to a gene: 7. The chain's CDR3 is CASSLGSGGGNTEAFF. In DNA form, the CDR3 reads TGCGCCAGCAGCTTGGGGTCTGGAGGGGGCAACACTGAAGCTTTCTTT.

The chain joins TRBV6-5 to TRBJ1-2; TRBD1 agrees at 7 bases. The CDR3 has 14 residues. Germline V lookup: CDR1 MNHEY, CDR2 SVGAGI. V was pared by 4 bases and J by 6 bases, with 8 bases of the junction left unmatched. CDR3 DNA: TGTGCCAGCAGTTCATTGACAGGGATGAATGGCTACACCTTC. Translation gives CASSSLTGMNGYTF.

The chain employs TRBV5-1 and TRBJ1-1, with 7 positions matching TRBD1. The CDR3 sequence is 16 residues long. The germline gives CDR1 SGHRS, CDR2 YFSETQ. Trimming cost V 7 bases and J 6 bases; bases outside gene matches: 18. In DNA, the CDR3 is TGCGCCAGCTCTCCACAGGGGCGGGGGGTGATGGCTGAAGCTTTCTTT. This translates into CASSPQGRGVMAEAFF.

V is TRBV6-5 and J is TRBJ1-1; D is unclear. Germline CDR1 is MNHEY and CDR2 is SVGAGI. This CDR3 is 12 amino acids long. V lost 6 bases and J lost 1, with 6 bases in between. CDR3 in DNA: TGTGCCAGCAGCGGGTCGAACACTGAAGCTTTCTTT. This codes for CASSGSNTEAFF.

The V and J genes are TRBV3-1 (or the pseudogene TRBV3-2) and TRBJ1-2; maybe TRBD1 (6 bases). V was clipped by 4 bases and J by 6 bases, with 18 bases between them. From germline, CDR1 is LGHDT and CDR2 YNNKEL (reference sequence). The CDR3 extends over 15 amino acids. The CDR3 is CASSPYLSQGDGYTF. The CDR3 DNA follows: TGTGCCAGCAGCCCCTACCTTTCACAGGGCGATGGCTACACCTTC.

This clone was observed a single time. This rearrangement joins TRBV3-1 (or the pseudogene TRBV3-2) to TRBJ1-1; D gene ambiguous. The CDR3 runs 14 residues. The V gene's germline CDR1 is LGHDT and CDR2 YNNKEL (reference sequence). The V gene lost 1 base and the J gene lost 6 bases, with 12 bases spanning the gap. The CDR3, as DNA: TGTGCCAGCAGCCAAGTATGGAGGTCTCCTGAAGCTTTCTTT. It specifies CASSQVWRSPEAFF.

Only a few counts were recorded for this clone. The chain is built from TRBV4-1 and TRBJ2-1, with TRBD2 matching 10 bases. Germline V CDR1 and CDR2: MGHRA, YSYEKL. The CDR3 totals 20 residues. The ends lost 0 bases at V and 0 bases at J; junction bases unmatched: 11. In DNA, the CDR3 is TGCGCCAGCAGCCAAGACTCAGTAGCGGGGGGCCCCAGCTCCTACAATGAGCAGTTCTTC. Its translation: CASSQDSVAGGPSSYNEQFF.

The V and J genes are TRBV5-1 and TRBJ2-3; D gene ambiguous. The CDR3 loop spans 13 amino acids. Germline CDR1 and CDR2: SGHRS and YFSETQ. Trimming pared 0 bases from V and 6 bases from J, leaving 8 bases between. The CDR3 sequence is CASSLGAGDTQYF. CDR3 bases: TGCGCCAGCAGCTTGGGCGCCGGGGATACGCAGTATTTT.

This chain uses TRBV10-3 with TRBJ2-1, with 9 bases lining up with TRBD1. Trimming cost V 2 bases and J 7 bases; bases outside gene matches: 9. The length of the CDR3 is 16 residues. The germline gives CDR1 ENHRY, CDR2 SYGVKD. Here the CDR3 reads CAISEAGTGTSNEQFF. CDR3 DNA sequence: TGTGCCATCAGTGAGGCCGGGACAGGGACCTCAAATGAGCAGTTCTTC.